This T cell receptor (beta chain) appears in the sequencing data of a study of beta chain features in type 1 diabetes. CDR3 length: 15 residues. CDR1 is MDHEN, CDR2 SYDVKM, per germline. The V segment lost 8 bases and the J segment 3 bases; nucleotides outside the gene matches: 8. For this clone: Its target is not known.

What was sequenced were expressed TCRB transcripts, since all of the isolated RNA had been reverse transcribed. TCRdb's table, derived via immunoSEQ multiplex PCR, lists solely in-frame clones and lacks some. The sample comprises hundreds of thousands of clones, roughly 12% of which are singletons, and about 0.017% rests with the top ten. Regarding the study as a whole: Shorter TCRB CDR3s, moderately but significantly so, marked every one of the four CD4+ subsets in Type 1 diabetes patients.

V gene TRBV28 combines with J gene TRBJ2-2, with 8 nucleotides matching TRBD1. Sample: naive CD4+ T cells from blood. The sequence came from a man younger than 35 in good health. The CDR3 DNA reads TGTGCCAGCGTCCGGTCGACAGGGGACACCGGGGAGCTGTTTTTT. Protein sequence: CASVRSTGDTGELFF.